Below are 24 T cell receptor beta chains sequenced from a single sample in a study of blood T cells in healthy people across ages. Combining a sample-barcoded 5' primer with a J-beta primer mix, a second PCR ran for 7 to 11 cycles. TCRdb redid the calling of the 5' RACE reads with MiXCR, one entry per CDR3 protein. The sample includes 730,000 or so distinct CDR3 sequences, approximately 40% of them seen just once. Input material: blood. The receptors here all came from an elderly man in good health.

This chain's CDR3 is CASSSRTGRIWETQFF. Here the CDR3 DNA reads TGTGCCAGCAGCTCCCGGACAGGGAGGATTTGGGAGACCCAGTTCTTC. V gene TRBV7-2 combines with J gene TRBJ2-5; 8 nucleotides align to TRBD1. The end of the DNA is better explained by TRBJ2-1, so the J call may be wrong. The CDR3 is 16 amino acids. Germline V gives CDR1 SGHTA, CDR2 FQGNSA.

V usage is TRBV7-2 and J usage is TRBJ1-2; D remains ambiguous. The CDR3 has 14 amino acids. Germline V gene sequence: CDR1 SGHTA, CDR2 FQGNSA. With 2 bases removed from V and 2 bases from J, the gap between germline ends came to 9 bases. DNA for the CDR3: TGTGCCAGCAGCTTAACGGCAGCCAACTATGGCTACACCTTC. The encoded protein is CASSLTAANYGYTF.

The J gene is TRBJ2-5, the V gene TRBV9, with D possibly being TRBD1 (6 bases). With the DNA end fitting TRBJ2-7 better, the J assignment may be wrong. Germline CDR1 SGDLS, CDR2 YYNGEE. The CDR3 contains 14 residues. This CDR3 is CASSPRLGADEQYF. In nucleotides, the CDR3 is TGTGCCAGCAGCCCGAGACTGGGGGCCGACGAGCAGTACTTC.

This chain connects TRBV12-3 or TRBV12-4 to TRBJ1-5; the match to TRBD1 covers 8 bases. Trimming removed 3 bases from V and 1 base from J; junction bases left unmatched: 2. The CDR3 extends over 15 amino acids. As DNA, the CDR3 is TGTGCCAGCAGTTTGGGACAGGCAAGCAATCAGCCCCAGCATTTT. This codes for CASSLGQASNQPQHF.

At least ten counts were recorded for this clonotype. This chain links TRBV29-1 with TRBJ2-7; D is ambiguous. The CDR3 runs 12 residues. V lost 1 base and J 7 bases, leaving 11 bases between the germline ends. Germline V gene sequence: CDR1 SQVTM, CDR2 ANQGSEA. In DNA, the CDR3 is TGCAGCGTTGAAGTCGGGCCCAGAGAGCAGTACTTC. It translates to CSVEVGPREQYF.

The chain has TRBV12-3 or TRBV12-4 and TRBJ1-5; no firm D call. CDR3 length: 13 residues. Trimming removed 8 bases at V and 1 base at J, with 9 bases between. CDR3 bases: TGTGCCAGCGCCCAAGAGAGCAATCAGCCCCAGCATTTT. This translates into CASAQESNQPQHF.

V usage is TRBV20-1 and J usage is TRBJ2-7, with TRBD2 as a possible D gene (7 bases). V shed 0 bases and J shed 0 bases, with 12 bases lying between them. Germline CDR1 reads DFQATT; CDR2 reads SNEGSKA (reference sequence). The CDR3 has 15 residues. The CDR3 nucleotides read TGCAGTGCTAGAGATATTGGGGGGGCCTCCTACGAGCAGTACTTC. Amino acid sequence: CSARDIGGASYEQYF.

This clonotype was recorded a few times. The chain joins TRBV20-1 to TRBJ2-1; unclear D gene. CDR3 size: 14 residues. Germline values: CDR1 DFQATT, CDR2 SNEGSKA (reference sequence). V was trimmed by 5 bases and J by 0 bases, leaving 11 bases between them. The CDR3 DNA is TGCAGTGCTGAGGACGGCAGCTCCTACAATGAGCAGTTCTTC. As protein: CSAEDGSSYNEQFF.

The chain combines TRBV27 with TRBJ2-1, with 11 bases fitting TRBD1. The CDR3 has 14 residues. V dropped 4 bases and J dropped 9; count of bases not matched to a gene: 5. Germline CDR1 is MNHEY and CDR2 is SMNVEV (reference sequence). The CDR3 DNA reads as TGTGCCAGCAGTTACGGACAGGGGGCTAGTGAGCAGTTCTTC. Encoded protein: CASSYGQGASEQFF.

V gene TRBV4-1 combines with J gene TRBJ1-5; 8 nucleotides agree with TRBD1. Germline CDR1 and CDR2: MGHRA and YSYEKL. V gave up 4 bases and J gave up 7 bases; unmatched junction bases: 15. This CDR3 comprises 17 residues. The CDR3 region is CASSRQAQGGLGQPQHF. The CDR3 DNA follows: TGCGCCAGCAGCCGGCAAGCACAGGGGGGACTCGGGCAGCCCCAGCATTTT.

The chain employs TRBV6-2 or TRBV6-3 and TRBJ2-5, with 13 bases aligning to TRBD2. V lost 6 bases and J lost 11; bases outside the gene matches: 21. Per germline, CDR1 MNHEY and CDR2 SVGEGT. This CDR3 comprises 18 residues. The CDR3 is CASSLTGKLAGGYNEQYF. CDR3 in DNA: TGTGCCAGCAGCCTCACCGGAAAACTAGCGGGAGGGTACAATGAGCAGTACTTC.

In regard to this clonotype: This clone may be a read error of a much larger clone one base away. The V gene is TRBV5-1, the J gene TRBJ2-7; tentative D call: TRBD1 (5 bases). TRBJ2-5 matches the DNA end more closely, so the J call is doubtful. From germline, CDR1 is SGHRS and CDR2 YFSETQ. The CDR3 consists of 14 residues. CDR3 residues: CASNQAGLGETQYF. In nucleotides, the CDR3 is TGCGCCAGCAACCAAGCAGGGTTAGGAGAGACCCAGTACTTC.

The rearrangement joins TRBV15 to TRBJ1-5; TRBD1 is a possible D gene (6 bases). The CDR3 has 15 residues. Germline values: CDR1 LNHNV, CDR2 YYDKDF (reference sequence). The ends were cut back, 7 bases at V and 2 bases at J, with 15 bases in the middle. The CDR3 sequence: CATTHGQPGNQPQHF. In DNA form, the CDR3 reads TGTGCCACCACCCATGGACAGCCAGGCAATCAGCCCCAGCATTTT.

This clonotype was seen more than once but under ten times. The chain combines TRBV20-1 with TRBJ2-3; D gene ambiguous. The CDR3 spans 17 residues. The germline V and J ends were trimmed by 3 bases and 1 base, with 20 bases remaining between them. In germline, CDR1 is DFQATT, CDR2 SNEGSKA (reference sequence). This CDR3 is CSARERSNPLGTDTQYF. The CDR3 region has the DNA TGCAGTGCTAGGGAAAGGTCGAATCCCCTGGGCACAGATACGCAGTATTTT.

The chain uses TRBV20-1 and TRBJ1-6; D may be TRBD1 (6 bases). The CDR3 has 13 residues. The V end was cut by 5 bases, the J end by 7 bases, with 12 bases between. Per germline, CDR1 DFQATT and CDR2 SNEGSKA (reference sequence). The DNA for the CDR3 is TGCAGTGCTCGCCCCCAGGGGAATTCACCCCTCCACTTT. Encoded protein: CSARPQGNSPLHF.

This chain connects TRBV5-1 to TRBJ2-1, with 8 bases fitting TRBD1. The trim removed 4 bases at V and 13 bases at J, leaving 13 bases unmatched. This CDR3 has 14 residues. CDR1 and CDR2 from the germline V gene are SGHRS and YFSETQ. For the CDR3, the DNA is TGCGCCAGCAGCACGGACAGGGTTGGAGAGACCCAGTTCTTC. This encodes CASSTDRVGETQFF.

In this sample, this clonotype turned up once. A much larger clone differs by one base, so this may be a read error. This chain joins TRBV5-1 and TRBJ2-7, with 9 positions matching TRBD1. Trimming took 5 bases from V and 7 from J; bases not matched to a gene: 16. This CDR3 comprises 16 residues. Germline loops: CDR1 SGHRS, CDR2 YFSETQ. Written as DNA, the CDR3 is TGCGCCAGCAGTCGGGACAGGGAATTAAGGGGTTGGGAGCAGTACTTC. Residues: CASSRDRELRGWEQYF.

This clonotype was seen a handful of times. The chain is built from TRBV7-7 and TRBJ1-2; D unclear. The V gene lost 7 bases and the J gene lost 4 bases, with 13 bases spanning the gap. This CDR3 has 13 residues. The germline CDR1 and CDR2 sequences are SSHAT and FNYEAQ (reference sequence). The CDR3 coding sequence is TGTGCCAGCATCTCCGCGGCACTCTATGGCTACACCTTC. Amino acid sequence: CASISAALYGYTF.

The V call is TRBV28, the J call TRBJ2-6; D perhaps matches TRBD2 (5 bases). In germline, CDR1 is MDHEN, CDR2 SYDVKM. The V and J ends lost 5 bases and 0 bases respectively, with 11 bases between them. The CDR3 is 16 residues long. This CDR3 is CASSRGSLSGANVLTF. The CDR3 DNA is TGTGCCAGCAGTCGGGGTTCCCTCTCTGGGGCCAACGTCCTGACTTTC.

This rearrangement joins TRBV7-2 to TRBJ1-2; 9 bases fit TRBD1. CDR1 SGHTA and CDR2 FQGNSA come from the germline V gene. The J segment lost 2 bases and the V segment lost 5 bases, leaving 6 bases of the junction unmatched. The CDR3 spans 15 residues. In DNA form, the CDR3 reads TGTGCCAGCAGCGGACCGGGACAGGGAAACTATGGCTACACCTTC. Its protein is CASSGPGQGNYGYTF.

This chain links TRBV5-8 with TRBJ2-1; D not resolved. Trimming took 4 bases from V and 10 from J, leaving 12 bases between them. This CDR3 comprises 12 residues. Germline loops: CDR1 SGHTS, CDR2 YDEGEE. CDR3 nucleotides: TGTGCCAGCAGCCGACTCCGCTACGAGCAGTTCTTC. Translation: CASSRLRYEQFF.

J is TRBJ1-2 and V is TRBV6-6; TRBD1 might be the D (6 bases). Germline CDR1 is MNHNY and CDR2 is SVGAGI (reference sequence). Trimming shortened V by 6 bases and J by 8 bases, and 13 bases separated the two germline ends. The CDR3 sequence is 12 residues long. CDR3 sequence reads: CASSPGVKGYTF. The CDR3 DNA reads as TGTGCCAGCAGCCCAGGGGTCAAGGGCTACACCTTC.

There are many counts of this clonotype. The CDR3 sequence is CSAYDPGQGYEQYF. In DNA form, the CDR3 reads TGCAGCGCATATGACCCGGGACAGGGTTACGAGCAGTACTTC. The V gene is TRBV29-1, the J gene TRBJ2-7; 9 bases are a match to TRBD1. Per germline, CDR1 SQVTM and CDR2 ANQGSEA. Unmatched junction bases numbered 11, after V lost 7 bases and J lost 4 bases. This CDR3 spans 14 amino acids.

The chain is built from TRBV5-1 and TRBJ1-1; no firm D call. The CDR3 has 14 amino acids. V lost 2 bases and J 1 base, leaving 9 bases between the germline ends. Germline CDR1 is SGHRS and CDR2 is YFSETQ. Here the CDR3 reads CASSFLFSNTEAFF. In DNA form, the CDR3 reads TGCGCCAGCAGCTTCTTATTTTCGAACACTGAAGCTTTCTTT.